The 28 T cell receptor beta chains below were found in one sample sequenced in a study of T cell responses to AZD1222 COVID-19 vaccine. Sequenced by immunoSEQ multiplex PCR; TCRdb stores in-frame clones only, minus some. Of 90,000 to 120,000 clones in the sample, about 85% were seen once. Sequences were derived from peripheral blood, sampled 28 days after the second AZD1222 dose. Receptors were obtained from an adult who received the AZD1222 COVID-19 vaccine.

The chain has TRBV3-1 (or the pseudogene TRBV3-2) and TRBJ1-6; D unclear. The V gene's germline CDR1 is LGHDT and CDR2 YNNKEL (reference sequence). The CDR3 is made up of 13 amino acids. Trimming took off 3 bases at V and 11 bases at J, with 11 bases between the two ends. CDR3 coding DNA: TGTGCCAGCAGCCACCGTCAGATAACACCCCTCCACTTT. It yields the protein CASSHRQITPLHF.

The chain recombines TRBV27 with TRBJ2-1; D is possibly TRBD1 (6 bases). Germline lookup yields CDR1 MNHEY and CDR2 SMNVEV (reference sequence). Trimming removed 5 bases at V and 3 bases at J, with 17 bases between. The CDR3 totals 16 residues. Here the CDR3 DNA reads TGTGCCAGCAGTCCAGGGGCAAGAGCTGGCTACAATGAGCAGTTCTTC. Translating it yields CASSPGARAGYNEQFF.

In this sample, this clone turned up once. The genes are TRBV29-1 and TRBJ2-7, with D tentatively TRBD1 (5 bases). V lost 2 bases and J lost 6, with 11 bases in between. This CDR3 is built from 12 residues. Germline CDR1 and CDR2: SQVTM and ANQGSEA. The CDR3 DNA follows: TGCAGCGTTGAAAGGGGCGGTGGCGAGCAGTACTTC. Translated, it gives CSVERGGGEQYF.

This sequence joins TRBV19 and TRBJ2-7; the match to TRBD1 covers 9 bases. The V gene's germline CDR1 is LNHDA and CDR2 SQIVND (reference sequence). This CDR3 is built from 15 residues. V gave up 5 bases and J gave up 4 bases; unmatched junction bases: 9. The chain's CDR3 is CASSPGTGPPYEQYF. CDR3 in DNA: TGTGCCAGTAGTCCCGGGACAGGGCCTCCATACGAGCAGTACTTC.

The rearrangement uses TRBV4-2 and TRBJ2-7, with D tentatively TRBD1 (6 bases). This CDR3 region has 14 residues. Germline-derived CDR1 and CDR2 are LGHNA and YNFKEQ. V lost 4 bases and J 2 bases, leaving 12 bases between the germline ends. The CDR3 nucleotides are TGTGCCAGCAGCCCCCGGACAGAAACCTACGAGCAGTACTTC. The encoded protein is CASSPRTETYEQYF.

The rearrangement links TRBV19 to TRBJ2-3; D remains ambiguous. The CDR3 totals 16 residues. Trimming took 6 bases from V and 3 from J, leaving 19 bases between them. The germline V gene has CDR1 LNHDA and CDR2 SQIVND (reference sequence). Here the CDR3 DNA reads TGTGCCAGTAGCCGACATGGACCGAGGAGTACAGATACGCAGTATTTT. It is translated as CASSRHGPRSTDTQYF.

This chain joins TRBV7-2 and TRBJ2-1; the D call may be TRBD1 or TRBD2 (6 bases each). Trimming removed 5 bases at V and 3 bases at J, with 8 bases between. CDR3 length: 13 amino acids. Looked up from germline, CDR1 is SGHTA and CDR2 is FQGNSA. DNA of the CDR3: TGTGCCAGCAGCGCGGGACACTACAATGAGCAGTTCTTC. This translates into CASSAGHYNEQFF.

This clone turned up a few times. The chain employs TRBV28 and TRBJ2-7; D ambiguous. This CDR3 is built from 13 residues. With 5 bases removed from V and 6 bases from J, the gap between germline ends came to 14 bases. Germline CDR1 and CDR2: MDHEN and SYDVKM. The CDR3 protein is CASSPLIVREQYF. In DNA, the CDR3 is TGTGCCAGCAGTCCACTTATTGTCCGCGAGCAGTACTTC.

The V call is TRBV19, the J call TRBJ2-7, with a possible D match to TRBD2 (5 bases). The length of the CDR3 is 13 residues. Germline V CDR1 and CDR2: LNHDA, SQIVND (reference sequence). V was clipped by 6 bases and J by 6 bases, with 15 bases between them. The CDR3 bases are TGTGCCAGTAGCGAGACACGGGGTTCCGAGCAGTACTTC. This codes for CASSETRGSEQYF.

The sample holds a few counts of this clone. CDR3 loop: CASSDLGLAGEYEQYF. The DNA of the CDR3 is TGTGCCAGCAGCGACCTGGGACTAGCGGGAGAATACGAGCAGTACTTC. V usage is TRBV6-2 or TRBV6-3 and J usage is TRBJ2-7, with 14 bases aligning to TRBD2. This CDR3 spans 16 amino acids. V shed 6 bases, J shed 4 bases, and the junction held 8 bases outside the gene matches. Germline lookup yields CDR1 MNHEY and CDR2 SVGEGT.

J is TRBJ1-4 and V is TRBV28; 7 bases line up with TRBD1. J was trimmed by 8 bases and V by 5 bases; bases with no gene match: 11. This CDR3 is 15 amino acids long. CDR1 is MDHEN and CDR2 is SYDVKM in the germline V gene. CDR3 bases: TGTGCCAGCAGTCAAGGCGGACAGGCGAGGGAAAAACTGTTTTTT. This encodes CASSQGGQAREKLFF. The variable domain in full, completed from reference TRBV28 and TRBJ1-4, reads DVKVTQSSRYLVKRTGEKVFLECVQDMDHENMFWYRQDPGLGLRLIYFSYDVKMKEKGDIPEGYSVSREKKERFSLILESASTNQTSMYLCASSQGGQAREKLFFGSGTQLSVL.

Only one count was recorded for this clone. The chain has TRBV25-1 and TRBJ2-5; 8 positions match TRBD2. Trimming took 2 bases from V and 5 from J; bases not matched to a gene: 7. Per germline, CDR1 MGHDK and CDR2 SYGVNS. CDR3 length: 15 residues. The CDR3 region has the DNA TGTGCCAGCAGTGAAGTTGGCGGGGGGCGGGAGACCCAGTACTTC. Its protein product is CASSEVGGGRETQYF.

V usage is TRBV6-5 and J usage is TRBJ2-7; weak D call: TRBD2 (6 bases). Between the trimmed V and J ends, which lost 2 bases and 3 bases, there was a span of 14 bases. The germline CDR1 and CDR2 sequences are MNHEY and SVGAGI. CDR3 length: 15 residues. DNA of the CDR3: TGTGCCAGCAGTTACGCCCGGGGGATTGTCTACGAGCAGTACTTC. This translates into CASSYARGIVYEQYF.

The CDR3: CASDRQYEQYF. In DNA, the CDR3 is TGTGCCAGCGACAGACAGTACGAGCAGTACTTC. The chain recombines TRBV2 with TRBJ2-7, with a possible D match to TRBD1 (5 bases). This CDR3 has 11 residues. The germline V and J ends were trimmed by 8 bases and 4 bases, with 9 bases remaining between them. The germline V gene encodes CDR1 SNHLY and CDR2 FYNNEI. The variable domain in full, completed from reference TRBV2 and TRBJ2-7, reads EPEVTQTPSHQVTQMGQEVILRCVPISNHLYFYWYRQILGQKVEFLVSFYNNEISEKSEIFDDQFSVERPDGSNFTLKIRSTKLEDSAMYFCASDRQYEQYFGPGTRLTVT.

This rearrangement joins TRBV5-1 to TRBJ1-3, with a weak D call TRBD1 (5 bases). Germline CDR1 and CDR2: SGHRS and YFSETQ. The V and J ends lost 1 base and 4 bases respectively, with 12 bases between them. CDR3 length: 15 residues. The CDR3 spells CASSLNPQGGNTIYF. The CDR3 region has the DNA TGCGCCAGCAGCTTGAATCCCCAGGGAGGAAACACCATATATTTT.

The rearrangement uses TRBV2 and TRBJ2-5; D is perhaps TRBD2 (5 bases). The germline V and J ends were trimmed by 6 bases and 1 base, with 15 bases remaining between them. Per the germline V gene, CDR1 is SNHLY and CDR2 is FYNNEI. This CDR3 contains 15 residues. CDR3 sequence: CASSHFTRVQETQYF. CDR3 in DNA: TGTGCCAGCAGCCACTTTACGCGGGTCCAAGAGACCCAGTACTTC.

For the CDR3, the DNA is TGCGCCAGCAGCCAAGAGGGACAAATTAATGAAAAACTGTTTTTT. Protein: CASSQEGQINEKLFF. The chain employs TRBV4-1 and TRBJ1-4, with TRBD1 as a possible D gene (6 bases). Germline V gene sequence: CDR1 MGHRA, CDR2 YSYEKL. CDR3 length: 15 amino acids. The V end lost 0 bases, the J end lost 4 bases, and 9 bases lay between the germline ends.

The chain links TRBV18 to TRBJ2-5; 13 positions agree with TRBD2. V dropped 3 bases and J dropped 5; count of bases not matched to a gene: 9. Germline CDR1 reads KGHSH; CDR2 reads LQKENI. This CDR3 is 17 amino acids long. Here the CDR3 DNA reads TGTGCCAGCTCACCCAGGACTAGCGGGAGTAGTGGCGAGACCCAGTACTTC. This codes for CASSPRTSGSSGETQYF.

Judged by abundance, this clone is medium-sized (0.01 to 0.1%). This CDR3 is also generated by other DNA sequences in the sample. V usage is TRBV7-2 and J usage is TRBJ2-7; the match to TRBD2 covers 7 bases. This CDR3 spans 16 amino acids. Germline CDR1 reads SGHTA; CDR2 reads FQGNSA. Unmatched junction bases numbered 14, after V lost 5 bases and J lost 4 bases. The CDR3 here is CASSISTSWETYEQYF. CDR3 in DNA: TGTGCCAGCAGCATCTCGACTAGCTGGGAGACGTACGAGCAGTACTTC.

This sequence joins TRBV28 and TRBJ2-7, with a possible D match to TRBD1 (6 bases). Germline values: CDR1 MDHEN, CDR2 SYDVKM. V dropped 4 bases and J dropped 5 bases, with 30 bases sitting between them. There are 19 residues in the CDR3. The CDR3 loop is CASSSINYRREQGYDEQYF. CDR3 in DNA: TGTGCCAGCAGTTCCATCAACTACCGAAGGGAACAGGGATACGACGAGCAGTACTTC. Looking up the rest from reference TRBV28 and TRBJ2-7 gives the full variable domain: DVKVTQSSRYLVKRTGEKVFLECVQDMDHENMFWYRQDPGLGLRLIYFSYDVKMKEKGDIPEGYSVSREKKERFSLILESASTNQTSMYLCASSSINYRREQGYDEQYFGPGTRLTVT.

This sequence joins TRBV12-3 or TRBV12-4 and TRBJ2-7, with D uncertain. The CDR3 covers 13 residues. V lost 6 bases to trimming and J lost 6 bases, with 15 bases between them. CDR3 nucleotide sequence: TGTGCCAGCAGAGGCAGTGGTCCTCTCGAGCAGTACTTC. It specifies CASRGSGPLEQYF.

The rearrangement links TRBV20-1 to TRBJ1-1; D is uncertain. The CDR3 is 10 amino acids. Trimming cost V 3 bases and J 11 bases, with 10 bases left between them. The germline V gene has CDR1 DFQATT and CDR2 SNEGSKA (reference sequence). The CDR3 DNA reads TGCAGTGCTAGCGGTGAGGCGGCTTTCTTT. Encoded protein: CSASGEAAFF.

The genes are TRBV5-4 and TRBJ1-2; 7 positions agree with TRBD1. The CDR3 loop spans 15 amino acids. Germline lookup yields CDR1 SGHNT and CDR2 YYREEE (reference sequence). V dropped 0 bases and J dropped 6; count of bases not matched to a gene: 8. The CDR3 is CASSLGPDRRDGYTF. CDR3 in DNA: TGTGCCAGCAGCTTGGGACCGGACAGGAGAGATGGCTACACCTTC.

The gene calls are TRBV3-1 (or the pseudogene TRBV3-2) and TRBJ1-5, with D unresolved. CDR3 size: 14 residues. From germline, CDR1 is LGHDT and CDR2 YNNKEL (reference sequence). The V gene lost 1 base and the J gene lost 5 bases, with 9 bases spanning the gap. The CDR3: CASSQVWGDQPQHF. The CDR3 DNA sequence: TGTGCCAGCAGCCAAGTTTGGGGTGATCAGCCCCAGCATTTT.

The chain combines TRBV18 with TRBJ1-5; unclear D gene. Per the germline V gene, CDR1 is KGHSH and CDR2 is LQKENI. The CDR3 contains 12 residues. Trimming cost V 9 bases and J 2 bases, with 8 bases left between them. The CDR3 nucleotides are TGTGCCAGTTCCGATGGCAATCAGCCCCAGCATTTT. Amino acid sequence: CASSDGNQPQHF.

The V gene is TRBV19, the J gene TRBJ1-2; D call uncertain. The CDR3 is 15 amino acids. V was shortened by 3 bases and J by 4 bases, with 15 bases between the two germline ends. CDR1 and CDR2 from the germline V gene are LNHDA and SQIVND (reference sequence). CDR3: CASSIKKLLLYGYTF. The CDR3 nucleotides are TGTGCCAGTAGTATTAAAAAACTTTTACTCTATGGCTACACCTTC.

The chain recombines TRBV28 with TRBJ2-1; TRBD2 aligns across 8 bases. CDR1 and CDR2 (germline): MDHEN, SYDVKM. This CDR3 spans 15 amino acids. Unmatched junction bases numbered 10, after V lost 8 bases and J lost 4 bases. The CDR3 loop reads CASSPGTSSYNEQFF. The CDR3 DNA is TGTGCCAGCTCCCCTGGGACTAGTTCGTACAATGAGCAGTTCTTC. Variable domain in full (rest from reference TRBV28 and TRBJ2-1): DVKVTQSSRYLVKRTGEKVFLECVQDMDHENMFWYRQDPGLGLRLIYFSYDVKMKEKGDIPEGYSVSREKKERFSLILESASTNQTSMYLCASSPGTSSYNEQFFGPGTRLTVL.

This rearrangement joins TRBV6-5 to TRBJ1-1; D ambiguous. Germline CDR1 and CDR2: MNHEY and SVGAGI. V was trimmed by 7 bases and J by 1 base, leaving 13 bases between them. The CDR3 totals 14 residues. The chain's CDR3 is CASTPAGSNTEAFF. The CDR3 nucleotides are TGTGCCAGCACCCCCGCGGGGTCGAACACTGAAGCTTTCTTT.